These T cell receptor beta chains were read from a single sample in a study of cytomegalovirus exposure and HLA in healthy donors. This table comes from immunoSEQ multiplex PCR, and its TCRdb copy is limited to in-frame clones, with some not included. Its table lists approximately 75,000 clones. The sequenced sample was PBMCs. These receptors came from a boy younger than 18 in good health and CMV-seronegative. The CDR3 runs from the conserved cysteine through the conserved F or W. A D gene is named only where the DNA matches it firmly.

V gene	J gene	D gene	CDR3 protein	CDR3 DNA
TRBV5-1	TRBJ1-2	NA	CASKLSRDYGYTF	TGCGCCAGCAAACTAAGCCGAGACTATGGCTACACCTTC
TRBV6-4	TRBJ1-1	NA	CASSDSATGNTEAFF	TGTGCCAGCAGTGACTCCGCGACAGGGAACACTGAAGCTTTCTTT
TRBV7-9	TRBJ2-7	TRBD2	CASSPTTGGPNEQYF	TGTGCCAGCAGCCCTACCACGGGAGGGCCCAACGAGCAGTACTTC
TRBV19	TRBJ2-7	NA	CASSTVEGYEQYF	TGTGCCAGTAGTACCGTGGAGGGCTACGAGCAGTACTTC
TRBV30	TRBJ1-2	TRBD1	CAWSLGQGEAGYTF	TGTGCCTGGAGCCTGGGACAGGGAGAGGCTGGCTACACCTTC
TRBV5-1	TRBJ2-7	TRBD1	CASSLLARTGGRMDEQYF	TGCGCCAGCAGCTTGCTCGCCCGCACAGGGGGTCGGATGGACGAGCAGTACTTC
TRBV19	TRBJ2-1	TRBD2	CASSMSGRANEQFF	TGTGCCAGTAGTATGAGCGGGAGGGCCAATGAGCAGTTCTTC
TRBV11-3	TRBJ2-3	NA	CASSPEGGFTDTQYF	TGTGCCAGCAGCCCCGAAGGGGGATTCACAGATACGCAGTATTTT
TRBV19	TRBJ1-5	NA	CASSIPVFSNQPQHF	TGTGCCAGTAGTATTCCGGTTTTCAGCAATCAGCCCCAGCATTTT
TRBV18	TRBJ2-7	TRBD2	CASSPASGGHSYEQYF	TGTGCCAGCTCACCAGCTAGCGGGGGCCACTCCTACGAGCAGTACTTC
TRBV19	TRBJ1-1	NA	CASSTLGGDTEAFF	TGTGCCAGTAGTACCTTAGGGGGGGACACTGAAGCTTTCTTT
TRBV13	TRBJ1-1	NA	CASSFRGRVTEAFF	TGTGCCAGCAGCTTCCGAGGGAGAGTCACTGAAGCTTTCTTT
TRBV29-1	TRBJ2-1	TRBD2	CSVDTSGRRPYNEQFF	TGCAGCGTGGATACTAGCGGGAGACGCCCCTACAATGAGCAGTTCTTC